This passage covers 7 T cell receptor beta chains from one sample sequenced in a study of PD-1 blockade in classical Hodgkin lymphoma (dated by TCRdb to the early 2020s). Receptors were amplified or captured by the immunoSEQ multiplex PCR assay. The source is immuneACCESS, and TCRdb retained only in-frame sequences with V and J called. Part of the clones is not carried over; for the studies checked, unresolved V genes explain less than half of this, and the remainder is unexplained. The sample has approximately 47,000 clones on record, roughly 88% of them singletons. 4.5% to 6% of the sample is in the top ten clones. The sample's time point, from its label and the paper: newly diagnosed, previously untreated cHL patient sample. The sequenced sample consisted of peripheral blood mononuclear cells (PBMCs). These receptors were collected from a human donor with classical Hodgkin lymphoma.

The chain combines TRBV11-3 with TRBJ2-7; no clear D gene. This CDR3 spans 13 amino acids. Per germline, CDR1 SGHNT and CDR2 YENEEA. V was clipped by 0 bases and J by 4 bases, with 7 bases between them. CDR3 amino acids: CASSLDITYEQYV. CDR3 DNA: TGTGCCAGCAGCTTAGATATCACATACGAGCAGTACGTC.

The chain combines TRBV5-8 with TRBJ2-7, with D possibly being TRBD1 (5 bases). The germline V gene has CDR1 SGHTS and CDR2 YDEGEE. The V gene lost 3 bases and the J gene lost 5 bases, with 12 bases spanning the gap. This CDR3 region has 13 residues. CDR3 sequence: CASSWLGQNEQYF. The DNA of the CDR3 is TGTGCCAGCAGCTGGTTAGGACAAAACGAGCAGTACTTC.

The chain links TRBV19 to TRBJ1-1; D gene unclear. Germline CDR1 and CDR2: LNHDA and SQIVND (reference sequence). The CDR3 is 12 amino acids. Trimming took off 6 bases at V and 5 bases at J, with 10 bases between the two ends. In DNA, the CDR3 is TGTGCCAGTAGCCCCCGGCGAACTGAAGCTTTCTTT. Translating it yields CASSPRRTEAFF.

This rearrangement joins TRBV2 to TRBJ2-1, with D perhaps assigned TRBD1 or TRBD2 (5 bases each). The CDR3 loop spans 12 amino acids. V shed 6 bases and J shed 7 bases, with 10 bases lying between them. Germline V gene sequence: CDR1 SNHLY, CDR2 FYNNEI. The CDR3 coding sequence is TGTGCCAGCAGGGACTGGGGGAATGAGCAGTTCTTC. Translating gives CASRDWGNEQFF.

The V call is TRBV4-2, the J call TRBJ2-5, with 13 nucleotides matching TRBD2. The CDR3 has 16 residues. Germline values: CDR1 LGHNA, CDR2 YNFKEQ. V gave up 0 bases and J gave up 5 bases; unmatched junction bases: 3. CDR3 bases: TGTGCCAGCAGCCAAGACCGGACTAGCGGGAGTGAGACCCAGTACTTC. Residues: CASSQDRTSGSETQYF.

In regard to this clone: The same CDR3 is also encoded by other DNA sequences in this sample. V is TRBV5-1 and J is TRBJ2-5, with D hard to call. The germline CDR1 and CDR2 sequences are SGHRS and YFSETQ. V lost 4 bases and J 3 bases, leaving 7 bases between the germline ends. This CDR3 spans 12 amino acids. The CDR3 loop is CASSLGKETQYF. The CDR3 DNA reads TGCGCCAGCAGCCTAGGCAAAGAGACCCAGTACTTC.

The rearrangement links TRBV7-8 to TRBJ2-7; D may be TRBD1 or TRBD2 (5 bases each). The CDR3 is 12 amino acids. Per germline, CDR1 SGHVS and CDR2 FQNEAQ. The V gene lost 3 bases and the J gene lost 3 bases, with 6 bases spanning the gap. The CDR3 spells CASSLGDYEQYV. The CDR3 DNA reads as TGTGCCAGCAGCTTGGGGGACTACGAGCAGTACGTC.